The entry below describes one T cell receptor beta chain. The data derive from a study of patients and donors after allogeneic stem cell transplantation. V lost 0 bases to trimming and J lost 4 bases; unmatched junction nucleotides: 9. Germline CDR1 and CDR2: LGHNA and YSLEER. The CDR3 is 17 residues long. One entry per CDR3 protein, called by TCRdb with MiXCR from the RT-PCR reads. The sample includes over 150,000 distinct CDR3 sequences, around 41% of them seen just once. Sequenced material: blood, either unsorted or a sorted T cell fraction (not recorded which). The origin of this receptor is a human donor who was either an allogeneic HSCT recipient or a stem cell or donor lymphocyte infusion donor (not recorded which). It is not recorded whose cells these are; they may come from a transplant donor. This chain joins TRBV4-3 and TRBJ2-3, with 8 bases that match TRBD1. The CDR3 nucleotides are TGCGCCAGCAGCCAAGATTTCGCAGGGGGCCTGCCAGATACGCAGTATTTT. The encoded protein is CASSQDFAGGLPDTQYF.